This T cell receptor beta chain was identified during a study of blood T cell repertoires in COVID-19. Each participant's cohort was designated according to participant-reported clinical history. Germline V CDR1 and CDR2: LNHDA, SQIVND (reference sequence). CDR3 length equals 15 residues. After removal of 2 bases from V and 3 bases from J, the junction contained 4 bases not matched to a gene. The repertoire was sequenced with immunoSEQ multiplex PCR; TCRdb's copy has only in-frame clones and lacks some. The table shows about 170,000 clones, with more than 65% occurring only once. The chain couples TRBV19 to TRBJ2-3; 8 bases are shared with TRBD2. The receptor was isolated from a man aged 50 to 60 who had recovered from COVID-19. The sample taken for sequencing was PBMCs or T cells enriched from blood (not recorded which). CDR3 amino acids: CASSISGGLTDTQYF. The CDR3 bases are TGTGCCAGTAGTATAAGCGGGGGTTTAACAGATACGCAGTATTTT.